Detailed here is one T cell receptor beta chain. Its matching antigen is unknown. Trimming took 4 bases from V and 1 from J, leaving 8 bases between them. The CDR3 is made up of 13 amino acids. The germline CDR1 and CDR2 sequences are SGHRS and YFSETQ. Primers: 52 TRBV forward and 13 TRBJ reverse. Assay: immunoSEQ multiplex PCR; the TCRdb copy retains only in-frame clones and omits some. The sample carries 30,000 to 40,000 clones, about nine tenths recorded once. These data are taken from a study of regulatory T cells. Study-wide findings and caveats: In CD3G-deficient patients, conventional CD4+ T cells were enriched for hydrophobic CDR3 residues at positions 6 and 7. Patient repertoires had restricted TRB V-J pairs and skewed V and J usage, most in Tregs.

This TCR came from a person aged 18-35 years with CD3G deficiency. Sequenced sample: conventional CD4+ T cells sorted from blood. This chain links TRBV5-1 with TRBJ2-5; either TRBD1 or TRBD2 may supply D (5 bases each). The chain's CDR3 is CASSKGTQETQYF. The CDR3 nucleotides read TGCGCCAGCAGCAAGGGGACCCAAGAGACCCAGTACTTC.